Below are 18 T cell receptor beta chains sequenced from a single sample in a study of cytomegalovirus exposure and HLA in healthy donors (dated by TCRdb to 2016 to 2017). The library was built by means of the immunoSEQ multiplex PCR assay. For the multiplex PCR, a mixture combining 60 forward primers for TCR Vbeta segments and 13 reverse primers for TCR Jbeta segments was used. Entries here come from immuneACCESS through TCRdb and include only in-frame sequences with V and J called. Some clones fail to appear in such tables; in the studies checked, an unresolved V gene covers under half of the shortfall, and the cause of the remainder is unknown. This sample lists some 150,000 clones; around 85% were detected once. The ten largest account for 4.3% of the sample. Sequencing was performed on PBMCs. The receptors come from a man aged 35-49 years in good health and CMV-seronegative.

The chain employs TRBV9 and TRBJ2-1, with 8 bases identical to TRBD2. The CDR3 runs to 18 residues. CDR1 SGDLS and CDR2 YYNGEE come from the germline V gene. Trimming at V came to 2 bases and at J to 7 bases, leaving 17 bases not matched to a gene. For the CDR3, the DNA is TGTGCCAGCAGCGTTGGGATGTATGGGGCGGGGGGAAGGAATGAGCAGTTCTTC. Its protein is CASSVGMYGAGGRNEQFF.

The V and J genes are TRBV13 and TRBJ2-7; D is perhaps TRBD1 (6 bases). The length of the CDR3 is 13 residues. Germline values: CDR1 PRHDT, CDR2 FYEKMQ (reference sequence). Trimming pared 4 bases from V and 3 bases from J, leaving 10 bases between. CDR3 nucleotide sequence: TGTGCCAGCAGCTATGGACAGTTCTACGAGCAGTACTTC. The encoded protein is CASSYGQFYEQYF.

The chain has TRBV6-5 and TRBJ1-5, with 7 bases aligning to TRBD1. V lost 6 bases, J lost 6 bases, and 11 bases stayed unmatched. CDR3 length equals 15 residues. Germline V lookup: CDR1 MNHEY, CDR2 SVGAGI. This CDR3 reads CASSPGQGVSQPQHF. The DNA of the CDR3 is TGTGCCAGCAGCCCCGGGCAGGGGGTAAGTCAGCCCCAGCATTTT.

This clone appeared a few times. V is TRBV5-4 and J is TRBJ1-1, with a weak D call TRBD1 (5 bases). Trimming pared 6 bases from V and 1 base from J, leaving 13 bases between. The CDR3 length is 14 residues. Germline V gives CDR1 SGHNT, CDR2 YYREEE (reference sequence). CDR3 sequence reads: CASIPAGGNTEAFF. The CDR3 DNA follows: TGTGCCAGCATCCCCGCGGGGGGGAACACTGAAGCTTTCTTT.

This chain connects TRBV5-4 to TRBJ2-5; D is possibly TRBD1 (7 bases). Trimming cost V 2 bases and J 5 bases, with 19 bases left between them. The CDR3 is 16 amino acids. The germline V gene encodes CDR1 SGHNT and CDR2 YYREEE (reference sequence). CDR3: CASSFRAGGFRETQYF. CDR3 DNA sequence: TGTGCCAGCAGCTTCCGGGCAGGGGGGTTTAGGGAGACCCAGTACTTC.

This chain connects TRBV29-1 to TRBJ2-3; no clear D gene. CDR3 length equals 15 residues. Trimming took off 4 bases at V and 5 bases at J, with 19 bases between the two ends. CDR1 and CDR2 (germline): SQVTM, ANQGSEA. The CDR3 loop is CSVVGNSPALDTQYF. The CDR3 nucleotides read TGCAGCGTTGTGGGCAACTCCCCTGCCCTAGATACGCAGTATTTT.

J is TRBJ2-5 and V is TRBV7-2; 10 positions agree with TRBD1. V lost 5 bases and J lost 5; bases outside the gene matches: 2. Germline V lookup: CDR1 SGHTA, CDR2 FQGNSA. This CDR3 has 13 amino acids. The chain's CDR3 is CASSDRGRETQYF. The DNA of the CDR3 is TGTGCCAGCAGCGACAGGGGGCGGGAGACCCAGTACTTC.

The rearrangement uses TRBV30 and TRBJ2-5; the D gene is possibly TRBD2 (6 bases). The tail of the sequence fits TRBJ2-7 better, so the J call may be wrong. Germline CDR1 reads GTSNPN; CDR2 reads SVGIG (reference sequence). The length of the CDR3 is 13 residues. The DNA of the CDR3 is TGTGCCTGGAGTGTACTGGGGGGAAGCGAGCAGTACTTC. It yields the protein CAWSVLGGSEQYF.

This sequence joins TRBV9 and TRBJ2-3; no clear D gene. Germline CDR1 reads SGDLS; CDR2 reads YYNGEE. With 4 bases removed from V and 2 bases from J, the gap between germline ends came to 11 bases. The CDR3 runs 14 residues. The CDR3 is CASSRLRFTDTQYF. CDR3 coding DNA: TGTGCCAGCAGCCGCCTACGCTTCACAGATACGCAGTATTTT.

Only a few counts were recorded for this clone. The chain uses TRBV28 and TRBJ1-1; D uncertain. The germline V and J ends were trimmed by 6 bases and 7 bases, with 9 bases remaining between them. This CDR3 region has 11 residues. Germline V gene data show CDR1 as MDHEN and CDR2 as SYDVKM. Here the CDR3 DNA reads TGTGCCAGCAGCAACGGGTTTGAAGCTTTCTTT. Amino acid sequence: CASSNGFEAFF.

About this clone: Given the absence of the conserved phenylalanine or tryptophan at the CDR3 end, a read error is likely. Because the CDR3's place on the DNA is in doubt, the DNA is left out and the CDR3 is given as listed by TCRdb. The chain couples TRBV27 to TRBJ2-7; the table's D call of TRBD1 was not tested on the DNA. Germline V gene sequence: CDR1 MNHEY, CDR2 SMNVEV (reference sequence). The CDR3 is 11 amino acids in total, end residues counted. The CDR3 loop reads CASREPGAAVR.

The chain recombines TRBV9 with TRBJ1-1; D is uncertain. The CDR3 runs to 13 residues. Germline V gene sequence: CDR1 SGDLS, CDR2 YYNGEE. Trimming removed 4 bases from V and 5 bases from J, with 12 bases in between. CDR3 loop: CASSPVSSTEAFF. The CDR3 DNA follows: TGTGCCAGCAGCCCTGTGAGTTCGACTGAAGCTTTCTTT.

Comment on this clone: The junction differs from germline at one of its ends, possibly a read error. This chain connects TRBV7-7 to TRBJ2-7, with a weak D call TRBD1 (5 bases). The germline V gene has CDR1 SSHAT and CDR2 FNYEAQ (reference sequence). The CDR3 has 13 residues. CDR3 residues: CASSPSRVHEQYF. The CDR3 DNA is TGTGCTAGCAGCCCCAGCAGGGTCCACGAGCAGTACTTC.

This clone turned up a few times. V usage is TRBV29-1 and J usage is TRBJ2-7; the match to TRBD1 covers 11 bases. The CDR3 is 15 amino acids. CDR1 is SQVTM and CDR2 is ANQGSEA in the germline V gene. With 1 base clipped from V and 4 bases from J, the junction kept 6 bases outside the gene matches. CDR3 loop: CSVEVRTGGRYEQYF. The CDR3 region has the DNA TGCAGCGTTGAAGTTAGGACAGGGGGCAGGTACGAGCAGTACTTC.

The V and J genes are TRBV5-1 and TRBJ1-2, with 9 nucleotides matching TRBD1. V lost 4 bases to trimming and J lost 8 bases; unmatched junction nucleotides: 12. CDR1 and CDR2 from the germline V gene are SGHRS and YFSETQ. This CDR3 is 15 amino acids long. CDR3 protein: CASSRDRAGRGGYTF. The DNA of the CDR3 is TGCGCCAGCAGCAGGGACAGGGCCGGTCGTGGGGGCTACACCTTC.

This CDR3 is CASSLQGEGYGYTF. The CDR3, as DNA: TGTGCCAGCAGCTTACAGGGGGAAGGCTATGGCTACACCTTC. The chain combines TRBV11-2 with TRBJ1-2; 7 bases align to TRBD1. This CDR3 is built from 14 residues. Germline-derived CDR1 and CDR2 are SGHAT and FQNNGV. V shed 2 bases and J 4 bases; nucleotides not matched to a gene: 4.

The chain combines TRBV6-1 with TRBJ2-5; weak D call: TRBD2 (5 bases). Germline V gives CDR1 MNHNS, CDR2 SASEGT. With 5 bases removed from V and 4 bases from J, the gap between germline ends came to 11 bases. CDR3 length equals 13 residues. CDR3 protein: CASSSLVRETQYF. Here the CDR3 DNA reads TGTGCCAGCAGTTCACTAGTTCGAGAGACCCAGTACTTC.

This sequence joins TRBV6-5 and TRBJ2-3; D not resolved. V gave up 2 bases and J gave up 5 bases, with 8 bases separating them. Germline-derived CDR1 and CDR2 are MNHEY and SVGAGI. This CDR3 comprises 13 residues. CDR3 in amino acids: CASSYAERDTQYF. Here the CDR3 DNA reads TGTGCCAGCAGTTACGCGGAGAGAGATACGCAGTATTTT.